Listed below are T cell receptor beta chains from one sample, sequenced in a study of T cell repertoires in cytomegalovirus infection. TCRdb passed the reads through MiXCR, listing each CDR3 protein once. The repertoire holds roughly 760,000 distinct CDR3 sequences, with approximately 34% as singletons. Source material: PBMCs. The receptors here all came from a human donor in good health (CMV status not recorded). Some clones in this sample may be carry-over from other donors' samples. Both conserved end residues are part of each CDR3. A D gene is named only where the DNA matches it firmly. The size field is filled for only some rows; it gives once, few, many or a size class.

j_call	d_call	v_call	clone_size	cdr3_nt	cdr3_aa
TRBJ2-2	TRBD2	TRBV7-2	many	TGTGCCAGCAGCTTAGAGGGGTTAGCGGGAGTAGTAGGGACCGGGGAGCTGTTTTTT	CASSLEGLAGVVGTGELFF
TRBJ2-7	TRBD2	TRBV4-2	.	TGTGCCAGCAGCCAAGTAGCGGGGCCCCTCTACGAGCAGTACTTC	CASSQVAGPLYEQYF
TRBJ2-3	.	TRBV24-1	few	TGTGCCACCAGTGAGGGGGGCGCGTCAGATACGCAGTATTTT	CATSEGGASDTQYF
TRBJ2-1	TRBD2	TRBV3-1	few	TGTGCCAGCAGCCACCCGACTAGCGGGGGCAATGAGCAGTTCTTC	CASSHPTSGGNEQFF
TRBJ1-4	TRBD1	TRBV7-2	many	TGTGCCAGCAGCGTACAGGACAGGGGGACTGAAAAACTGTTTTTT	CASSVQDRGTEKLFF
TRBJ1-5	.	TRBV19	few	TGTGCCAGTAGTGTTGTCAGAGGGACCCCTCGCTTGGATTTT	CASSVVRGTPRLDF
TRBJ2-7	.	TRBV2	many	TGTGCCATTACCAAACGGCAGGCCCGCTACGAGCAGTACTTC	CAITKRQARYEQYF
TRBJ1-5	TRBD1	TRBV4-1	.	TGCGCCAGCAGCCAAGACGGGACGGGGACAGCACCTTATAGCAATCAGCCCCAGCATTTT	CASSQDGTGTAPYSNQPQHF
TRBJ2-2	TRBD2	TRBV7-9	.	TGTGCCAGCAGCCCGACTAGCGGTCAGGTCACCGGGGAGCTGTTTTTT	CASSPTSGQVTGELFF
TRBJ2-3	TRBD2	TRBV12-3/TRBV12-4	few	TGTGCCAGCAGTTTAGTGAGGCTAGCGGGGACCCACTACGGCACAGATACGCAGTATTTT	CASSLVRLAGTHYGTDTQYF
TRBJ2-6	.	TRBV6-1	many	TGTGCCAGCAGTGAACGGGAGATTGGGGCCAACGTCCTGACTTTC	CASSEREIGANVLTF
TRBJ1-1	.	TRBV7-6	.	TGTGCCAGCAGCGGGGATAACACTGAAGCTTTCTTT	CASSGDNTEAFF
TRBJ2-2	.	TRBV28	few	TGTGCCAGCAGTTTGTGGGGGTCGTCCGGGGAGCTGTTTTTT	CASSLWGSSGELFF
TRBJ2-7	.	TRBV15	.	TGTGCCACCAGCAGAGATCCACGCGGCCACGAGCAGTACTTC	CATSRDPRGHEQYF
TRBJ2-1	TRBD2	TRBV5-1	.	TGCGCCAGCAGGAATAGCGGGGGGGCCAGCAATGAGCAGTTCTTC	CASRNSGGASNEQFF
TRBJ2-1	TRBD2	TRBV7-6	many	TGTGCCAGCAGCTTAGGGGGACTAGTGGTACCGGTTGAGCAGTTCTTC	CASSLGGLVVPVEQFF
TRBJ1-6	.	TRBV2	few	TGTGCCAGCCGCCCGGTTAATGATTCACCCCTCCACTTT	CASRPVNDSPLHF
TRBJ1-4	.	TRBV15	.	TGTGCCACCAGGGATCCTGAGGGACCTAATGAAAAACTGTTTTTT	CATRDPEGPNEKLFF
TRBJ1-1	.	TRBV7-3	once	TGTGCCAGCAGCTTATCGAAAGCGGCTGAAGATTTCTTT	CASSLSKAAEDFF
TRBJ1-2	.	TRBV11-2	.	TGTGCCAACAGCTTGAGCGGTTCCAACTATGGCTACACCTTC	CANSLSGSNYGYTF
TRBJ2-3	TRBD1	TRBV7-2	few	TGTGCCAGCAGCTCCAGGACAGGGGGCAAGGGGGATACGCAGTATTTT	CASSSRTGGKGDTQYF
TRBJ2-7	.	TRBV28	.	TGTGTATCTTCGCTAGCAACGACTTACGAGCAGTACTTC	CVSSLATTYEQYF
TRBJ2-6	TRBD2	TRBV7-3	.	TGTGCCAGCAGCTTAGGGGGGGTCCGACCCTCTGGGGCCAACGTCCTGACTTTC	CASSLGGVRPSGANVLTF
TRBJ1-2	.	TRBV25-1	.	TGTGCCAGCAGTGAATATATTAGCGAGGATGGCTACACCTTC	CASSEYISEDGYTF
TRBJ1-2	.	TRBV4-1	.	TGCGCCAGCAGCCAAGAAAGTGGGTGGGCTAACTATGGCTACACCTTC	CASSQESGWANYGYTF
TRBJ2-1	TRBD1	TRBV7-9	many	TGTGCCAGCAGCTTAGTGAGATGGGACAGGGATGAGCAGTTCTTC	CASSLVRWDRDEQFF
TRBJ2-5	TRBD2	TRBV7-9	few	TGTGCCAGCAGCTCGACTAGCGGGGAGGTCCGGGAGACCCAGTACTTC	CASSSTSGEVRETQYF
TRBJ2-7	.	TRBV18	.	TGTGCCAGCTCACCACAGGAACCCCCTCAGGGCGAGCAGTACTTC	CASSPQEPPQGEQYF
TRBJ2-7	TRBD2	TRBV7-2	many	TGTGCCAGCAGCCCATGGACTAGCGGACCGTTATACGAGCAGTACTTC	CASSPWTSGPLYEQYF
TRBJ1-1	.	TRBV5-6	.	TGTGCCAGCAGCTTCAACGGGATTTCCATGAACACTGAAGCTTTCTTT	CASSFNGISMNTEAFF
TRBJ2-7	.	TRBV6-2/TRBV6-3	.	TGTGCCAGCAGTCGCCGGGACTCGCCCCTAGAGCAGTACTTC	CASSRRDSPLEQYF
TRBJ1-2	TRBD1	TRBV12-3/TRBV12-4	.	TGTGCCAGCATCCACTCGGACAGGGTAGGCTATGGCTACACCTTC	CASIHSDRVGYGYTF
TRBJ2-1	TRBD1	TRBV7-9	.	TGTGCCAGCAGCTTAGAGACAGGGGACAATGAGCAGTTCTTC	CASSLETGDNEQFF
TRBJ1-6	.	TRBV6-8	once	TGTGCCAGCAGTTACGGGGGGGGGTACGAGAATTCACCCCTCCACTTT	CASSYGGGYENSPLHF
TRBJ1-2	TRBD1	TRBV2	few	TGTGCCAGCAGTCCTGAGGGACAGAACTATGGCTACACCTTC	CASSPEGQNYGYTF
TRBJ1-5	.	TRBV27	few	TGTGCCAGCAGTTTTGCGGGTCGGAATCAGCCCCAGCATTTT	CASSFAGRNQPQHF
TRBJ2-2	TRBD1	TRBV7-2	many	TGTGCCAGCAGCTTTGAGGGGGCGAGGTATAATGCCGGGGAGCTGTTTTTT	CASSFEGARYNAGELFF
TRBJ2-1	TRBD2	TRBV7-8	many	TGTGCCAGCAGCTTATTGCCGGGAGGGCCCGGTGAGCAGTTCTTC	CASSLLPGGPGEQFF
TRBJ2-1	.	TRBV5-3	.	TGTGCCAGCAGCTTGACAACCCGGGCCCCCAGGGAGCAGTTCTTC	CASSLTTRAPREQFF
TRBJ2-5	TRBD2	TRBV5-6	.	TGTGCCAGCAGTCCTCTAGCGGGGGCTTCCCAAGAGACCCAGTACTTC	CASSPLAGASQETQYF
TRBJ1-1	.	TRBV5-5	.	TGTGCCAGCAGCTTGGATGATGAGGGGCGTCGAAACACTGAAGCTTTCTTT	CASSLDDEGRRNTEAFF
TRBJ2-7	TRBD2	TRBV11-2	few	TGTGCCAGCAGCTTAGACAGGGCCAGCGGGGTCTCTAGGCAGTACTTC	CASSLDRASGVSRQYF
TRBJ2-4	TRBD1	TRBV28	few	TGTGCCAGCAATAGCCGGACAGGGCGTAAGGTTATTCAGTACTTC	CASNSRTGRKVIQYF
TRBJ2-3	.	TRBV7-6	few	TGTGCCAGCAGCTTAGTTGGGGTCAAGGATACGCAGTATTTT	CASSLVGVKDTQYF
TRBJ1-6	.	TRBV10-3	.	TGTGCCATCAGTGAGTCGACGGGGGGGTCTCATTCACCCCTCCACTTT	CAISESTGGSHSPLHF
TRBJ2-1	.	TRBV5-6	.	TGTGCCAGCAGCTTGCGGTCGAGCTCCTACAATGAGCAGTTCTTC	CASSLRSSSYNEQFF
TRBJ2-3	.	TRBV4-1	.	TGCGCCAGCAGCACTACGCTAGCGACTAACACAGATACGCAGTATTTT	CASSTTLATNTDTQYF
TRBJ2-5	TRBD1	TRBV6-6	.	TGTGCCGGTCGGACAGGGCACCTCCAAGAGACCCAGTACTTC	CAGRTGHLQETQYF
TRBJ2-2	TRBD2	TRBV19	.	TGTGCCAGTAGTTTTAGCGGGAGCTACACCGGGGAGCTGTTTTTT	CASSFSGSYTGELFF
TRBJ2-7	.	TRBV2	few	TGTGCCACCTCTGCAGACAGCTTCTACGAGCAGTACTTC	CATSADSFYEQYF
TRBJ1-2	.	TRBV28	.	TGTGCCAGCTTGGTGGAAACGAATGGCTACACCTTC	CASLVETNGYTF
TRBJ2-2	.	TRBV5-1	few	TGCGCCAGCAGCTTGAAGACAGCGAACACCGGGGAGCTGTTTTTT	CASSLKTANTGELFF
TRBJ1-6	TRBD1	TRBV7-2	many	TGTGCCAGCAGCTTAGTGACAGGGGAAGGGTCACCCCTCCACTTT	CASSLVTGEGSPLHF
TRBJ1-2	.	TRBV2	.	TGTGCCAGCAGCGACCTTGGACAGATCTATGGCTACACCTTC	CASSDLGQIYGYTF
TRBJ2-1	TRBD2	TRBV12-3/TRBV12-4	few	TGTGCCACGAGACTAGCGGGAGTCAATGAGCAGTTCTTC	CATRLAGVNEQFF
TRBJ1-5	.	TRBV7-9	few	TGTGCCAGCAGCTTAGCGCGAGGGGTTTCCAATCAGCCCCAGCATTTT	CASSLARGVSNQPQHF
TRBJ2-1	TRBD2	TRBV28	.	TGTGCCAGCAGTGCCCGACTAGCGGGAGACTGGTGGGGTGAGCAGTTCTTC	CASSARLAGDWWGEQFF